The 9 T cell receptor beta chains listed next were all sequenced from one sample in a study of identical twins. One entry per CDR3 protein, called by TCRdb with MiXCR from the 5' RACE reads. The sample records about 530,000 distinct CDR3 sequences, around 20% being singletons. The same specimen was also included in a second study, on yellow fever vaccine responses in identical twins.

Sequenced sample: CD4+ T cells sorted from blood. Every receptor here comes from a woman between 18 and 29 years old in good health.

This clonotype was detected a few times. CDR3 sequence reads: CASSKSFAGTGVETQYF. CDR3 coding DNA: TGTGCCAGCAGTAAGTCTTTCGCCGGGACAGGGGTGGAGACCCAGTACTTC. The rearrangement uses TRBV6-1 and TRBJ2-5; 10 bases fit TRBD1. V gave up 5 bases and J gave up 5 bases; unmatched junction bases: 14. Germline V CDR1 and CDR2: MNHNS, SASEGT. CDR3 size: 17 residues.

J is TRBJ2-2 and V is TRBV24-1; D remains unclear. Trimming cost V 4 bases and J 3 bases, with 17 bases left between them. The germline gives CDR1 KGHDR, CDR2 SFDVKD. CDR3 length: 17 residues. CDR3 bases: TGTGCCACCAGTGACCACACAGTCGACGTTGACACCGGGGAGCTGTTTTTT. Residues: CATSDHTVDVDTGELFF.

The chain links TRBV28 to TRBJ2-7, with 7 bases lining up with TRBD2. V shed 8 bases, J shed 2 bases, and the junction held 6 bases outside the gene matches. The germline V gene encodes CDR1 MDHEN and CDR2 SYDVKM. This CDR3 region has 13 residues. The CDR3 nucleotides are TGTGCCAGCGGGGGGGACGGACCCTACGAGCAGTACTTC. Amino acid sequence: CASGGDGPYEQYF.

This clonotype was detected a few times. The rearrangement links TRBV4-1 to TRBJ1-5, with D unresolved. Per germline, CDR1 MGHRA and CDR2 YSYEKL. V was pared by 6 bases and J by 1 base, with 10 bases between. The CDR3 is 14 amino acids. The CDR3 region is CASRMVGSNQPQHF. The CDR3 DNA follows: TGCGCCAGCAGGATGGTAGGGAGCAATCAGCCCCAGCATTTT.

The gene calls are TRBV20-1 and TRBJ2-3; D unclear. This CDR3 region has 14 residues. The germline V gene has CDR1 DFQATT and CDR2 SNEGSKA (reference sequence). Trimming took off 2 bases at V and 2 bases at J, with 11 bases between the two ends. The CDR3 loop reads CSARSRIYTDTQYF. The CDR3 coding sequence is TGCAGTGCTAGATCGAGGATTTACACAGATACGCAGTATTTT.

The chain uses TRBV12-3 or TRBV12-4 and TRBJ1-3; D not certain. The length of the CDR3 is 17 residues. The V gene lost 5 bases and the J gene lost 0 bases, with 17 bases spanning the gap. For the CDR3, the DNA is TGTGCCAGCAGTCGGGATTTACCAAATAGCTCTGGAAACACCATATATTTT. Its protein is CASSRDLPNSSGNTIYF.

The chain recombines TRBV5-8 with TRBJ2-7, with D unresolved. The germline V and J ends were trimmed by 4 bases and 2 bases, with 16 bases remaining between them. The CDR3 totals 15 residues. CDR1 SGHTS and CDR2 YDEGEE come from the germline V gene. This chain's CDR3 is CASSLGRWEAYEQYF. The CDR3 nucleotides read TGTGCCAGCAGCCTCGGCAGGTGGGAAGCCTACGAGCAGTACTTC.

This clonotype was recorded a few times. V usage is TRBV20-1 and J usage is TRBJ2-3; tentative D call: TRBD2 (6 bases). The CDR3 is made up of 15 amino acids. CDR1 DFQATT and CDR2 SNEGSKA come from the germline V gene (reference sequence). V lost 1 base and J 4 bases, leaving 15 bases between the germline ends. CDR3 bases: TGCAGTGCTAGAGGTAGCGGAGGCGGACCAGATACGCAGTATTTT. Translating it yields CSARGSGGGPDTQYF.

This clonotype was recorded a few times. V usage is TRBV27 and J usage is TRBJ2-7; 9 nucleotides line up with TRBD1. The V segment lost 8 bases and the J segment 4 bases; nucleotides outside the gene matches: 9. Germline V gene lookup returns CDR1 MNHEY and CDR2 SMNVEV (reference sequence). The CDR3 has 14 amino acids. CDR3 sequence (DNA): TGTGCCAGCCGTCCCGGGACAGGGACGTACGAGCAGTACTTC. This codes for CASRPGTGTYEQYF.